Below, 6 T cell receptor beta chains from the same sample are listed, as sequenced in a study of Graves' ophthalmopathy and Graves' hyperthyroidism. RNA transcripts provided the template for amplifying TCR beta CDR3 regions. Investigators did first-round RT-PCR with HTBI primers, then second-round multiplex PCR. A single record per CDR3 protein comes from TCRdb applying MiXCR to the multiplex PCR reads. Of about 380,000 distinct CDR3 sequences in the sample, over 15% were seen once. The specimen sequenced was peripheral blood. These receptors were taken from a woman aged 18-29 years with stable Graves' hyperthyroidism.

Many counts were recorded for this clonotype. CDR3 DNA sequence: TGTGCCAGCAAGGGACCGACGAATCAGCCCCAGCATTTT. Its protein is CASKGPTNQPQHF. This chain joins TRBV6-1 and TRBJ1-5; maybe TRBD1 (5 bases). This CDR3 is 13 amino acids long. Germline V gene lookup returns CDR1 MNHNS and CDR2 SASEGT. V lost 7 bases and J lost 4, with 11 bases in between.

The chain uses TRBV11-2 and TRBJ2-1; D not certain. This CDR3 has 13 amino acids. Germline V CDR1 and CDR2: SGHAT, FQNNGV. The ends were cut back, 2 bases at V and 6 bases at J, with 8 bases in the middle. CDR3 bases: TGTGCCAGCAGCTTATCTAGTATCAATGAGCAGTTCTTC. Its translation: CASSLSSINEQFF.

In its sample, this clonotype was seen many times. The chain employs TRBV29-1 and TRBJ1-1; D may be TRBD1 (5 bases). The CDR3 loop spans 13 amino acids. Trimming stripped 4 bases from V and 5 bases from J, with 14 bases between. CDR1 and CDR2 from the germline V gene are SQVTM and ANQGSEA. The CDR3 DNA is TGCAGCGTTGGGGGGGGAGTGAGGACTGAAGCTTTCTTT. Its protein is CSVGGGVRTEAFF.

Notes on this clonotype: This may be a read error, as it is one base from a much larger clone. This chain joins TRBV10-1 and TRBJ2-2; 10 nucleotides align to TRBD2. This CDR3 is built from 16 residues. Per germline, CDR1 WNHNN and CDR2 SYGVQD (reference sequence). CDR3 DNA sequence: TGCGCCAGCAGTGCCTCACTAGCGGGAAACACCGGGGAGCTGTGTTTT. Protein: CASSASLAGNTGELCF.

Ten or more counts support this clonotype. The gene calls are TRBV12-3 or TRBV12-4 and TRBJ1-5; D perhaps matches TRBD1 (5 bases). Deletions cut 8 bases from V and 2 bases from J, with 13 bases between. The CDR3 length is 14 residues. The CDR3 DNA reads as TGTGCCAGCTCCGAGAGGGGTCGCAATCAGCCCCAGCATTTT. Translation: CASSERGRNQPQHF.

The chain combines TRBV20-1 with TRBJ2-7; 9 bases line up with TRBD2. Germline V gene data show CDR1 as DFQATT and CDR2 as SNEGSKA (reference sequence). Germline trimming cut 0 bases from V and 7 bases from J; bases unmatched to any gene: 7. The CDR3 is made up of 14 amino acids. CDR3 sequence reads: CSAREGGRAGEQYF. CDR3 coding DNA: TGCAGTGCTAGAGAAGGCGGGAGGGCTGGGGAGCAGTACTTC.